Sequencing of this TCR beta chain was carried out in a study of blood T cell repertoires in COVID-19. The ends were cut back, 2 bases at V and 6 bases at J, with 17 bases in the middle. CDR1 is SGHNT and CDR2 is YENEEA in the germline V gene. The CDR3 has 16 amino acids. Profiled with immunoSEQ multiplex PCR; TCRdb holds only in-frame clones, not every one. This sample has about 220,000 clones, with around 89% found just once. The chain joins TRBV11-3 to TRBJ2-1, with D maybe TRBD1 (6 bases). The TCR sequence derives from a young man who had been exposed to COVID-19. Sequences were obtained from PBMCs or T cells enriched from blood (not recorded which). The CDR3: CASSLFSNRAINEQFF. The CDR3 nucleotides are TGTGCCAGCAGCTTATTTTCTAACAGGGCGATCAATGAGCAGTTCTTC.